The source of this T cell receptor beta chain is a study of technical replicates of blood from several donors. The CDR3 sequence is 11 residues long. V gave up 5 bases and J gave up 7 bases, with 9 bases separating them. Per the germline V gene, CDR1 is KGHSH and CDR2 is LQKENI. The protocol was immunoSEQ multiplex PCR, while the TCRdb copy is restricted to in-frame clones and leaves out a portion. Found here are about 81,000 clones, 85% to 95% of them singletons; the top ten hold approximately 0.3%. This clone was seen only once. This chain uses TRBV18 with TRBJ2-7, with a weak D call TRBD1 (6 bases). This clonotype originated in a human donor in good health. Sequencing was done on a sample of T cells isolated from PBMCs. CDR3 sequence: CASSGQYEQYF. In DNA, the CDR3 is TGTGCCAGCTCAGGACAGTATGAGCAGTACTTC.